These 11 T cell receptor beta chains came from one sample sequenced in a study of blood T cell repertoires in COVID-19. Libraries were prepared by immunoSEQ multiplex PCR; TCRdb keeps only in-frame clonotypes and omits some of them. The repertoire holds approximately 500,000 clones, roughly 89% seen once, with roughly 0.92% in the top ten. The specimen sequenced was peripheral blood. Receptors originate from a man in his late teens or twenties with COVID-19, enrolled during active disease.

The gene calls are TRBV18 and TRBJ2-4, with 7 bases that match TRBD1. J lost 1 base, V lost 6 bases, and 6 bases had no gene match. Per the germline V gene, CDR1 is KGHSH and CDR2 is LQKENI. The CDR3 is 15 residues long. CDR3 in amino acids: CASSATGMAKNIQYF. DNA for the CDR3: TGTGCCAGCTCTGCGACAGGGATGGCCAAAAACATTCAGTACTTC.

The V and J genes are TRBV18 and TRBJ2-3; the D is unclear. CDR3 length: 13 residues. V shed 4 bases and J shed 4 bases, with 9 bases lying between them. Germline loops: CDR1 KGHSH, CDR2 LQKENI. CDR3 amino acids: CASSRLGADTQYF. CDR3 coding DNA: TGTGCCAGCTCACGCCTAGGAGCAGATACGCAGTATTTT. The full variable domain, rest sourced from reference TRBV18 and TRBJ2-3, is NAGVMQNPRHLVRRRGQEARLRCSPMKGHSHVYWYRQLPEEGLKFMVYLQKENIIDESGMPKERFSAEFPKEGPSILRIQQVVRGDSAAYFCASSRLGADTQYFGPGTRLTVL.

The V gene is TRBV18, the J gene TRBJ2-7; no reliable D call. V was trimmed by 4 bases and J by 6 bases, leaving 7 bases between them. The CDR3 loop spans 11 amino acids. Germline CDR1 and CDR2: KGHSH and LQKENI. CDR3 in amino acids: CASSRQGEQYF. In DNA form, the CDR3 reads TGTGCCAGCTCACGACAAGGCGAGCAGTACTTC.

The CDR3 coding sequence is TGTGCCAGCAGTTTTGCGGCGGGAGGGACCTACAATGAGCAGTTCTTC. Encoded protein: CASSFAAGGTYNEQFF. V is TRBV27 and J is TRBJ2-1; 9 nucleotides line up with TRBD2. In germline, CDR1 is MNHEY, CDR2 SMNVEV (reference sequence). Trimming at V came to 3 bases and at J to 2 bases, leaving 5 bases not matched to a gene. The CDR3 extends over 16 amino acids.

The J gene is TRBJ2-5, the V gene TRBV18; no clear D gene. The CDR3 extends over 13 amino acids. The V end was cut by 3 bases, the J end by 5 bases, with 10 bases between. Germline CDR1 and CDR2: KGHSH and LQKENI. This CDR3 is CASSPGLSETQYF. The CDR3 nucleotides read TGTGCCAGCTCACCCGGTCTTAGTGAGACCCAGTACTTC.

The V gene is TRBV9, the J gene TRBJ2-7, with TRBD2 matching over 7 bases. Looked up from germline, CDR1 is SGDLS and CDR2 is YYNGEE. The CDR3 covers 16 residues. V gave up 4 bases and J gave up 4 bases; unmatched junction bases: 14. CDR3 sequence (DNA): TGTGCCAGCAGCCCGACGGCGGGAGAAAACGGATACGAGCAGTACTTC. Encoded protein: CASSPTAGENGYEQYF.

The rearrangement links TRBV19 to TRBJ1-1; 9 positions match TRBD1. The CDR3 extends over 15 amino acids. CDR1 LNHDA and CDR2 SQIVND come from the germline V gene (reference sequence). V lost 3 bases to trimming and J lost 5 bases; unmatched junction nucleotides: 7. The CDR3 sequence: CASSMGQGILTEAFF. DNA for the CDR3: TGTGCCAGTAGTATGGGACAGGGTATTCTTACTGAAGCTTTCTTT.

J is TRBJ2-1 and V is TRBV18, with D possibly being TRBD1 (5 bases). The V gene's germline CDR1 is KGHSH and CDR2 LQKENI. The CDR3 is 15 amino acids. Trimming removed 3 bases at V and 4 bases at J, with 13 bases between. DNA for the CDR3: TGTGCCAGCTCACCTTCGTTTGACAGTTACAATGAGCAGTTCTTC. As protein: CASSPSFDSYNEQFF.

This clone was recorded only once. With a much larger clone just one base away, this may be a read error. The chain employs TRBV6-5 and TRBJ1-5; D is unclear. The CDR3 runs to 13 residues. With 4 bases removed from V and 4 bases from J, the gap between germline ends came to 8 bases. Germline CDR1 reads MNHEY; CDR2 reads SVGAGI. CDR3 sequence reads: CASSLSQNQPQHF. The CDR3 coding sequence is TGTGCCAGCAGTTTATCCCAGAATCAGCCCCAGCATTTT.

The sample holds one count of this clone. The chain has TRBV5-1 and TRBJ2-1; TRBD1 aligns across 9 bases. The ends lost 7 bases at V and 2 bases at J; junction bases unmatched: 7. Germline CDR1 SGHRS, CDR2 YFSETQ. The CDR3 contains 15 residues. CDR3 in DNA: TGCGCCAGCCGCGGCGGGACAGGGCCCTACAATGAGCAGTTCTTC. Amino acids: CASRGGTGPYNEQFF.

The gene calls are TRBV25-1 and TRBJ1-2; 9 nucleotides align to TRBD1. Germline CDR1 reads MGHDK; CDR2 reads SYGVNS. V lost 2 bases and J lost 2; bases outside the gene matches: 3. This CDR3 region has 15 residues. CDR3: CASSEAGTGNYGYTF. CDR3 DNA sequence: TGTGCCAGCAGTGAAGCCGGGACAGGGAACTATGGCTACACCTTC.